This T cell receptor (beta chain) was documented in a study of T-cell reconstitution after alpha-beta-depleted transplantation in children (dated by TCRdb to 2015 to 2016). For the study in its entirety: Using TCR repertoire profiling, the study followed T-cell immune reconstitution in a quantitative way in children after TCRalphabeta/CD19-depleted allogeneic hematopoietic cell transplantation.

Libraries came from PCR. The listed sequencing device is Illumina HiSeq 2500. To normalize quantification of the TCRbeta repertoire, the TCR libraries were built with molecular barcoding that relied on unique molecular identifiers. TCRdb applied fastp at Q25 and MiXCR to the public reads, then kept only in-frame beta chains. Rows with a matching CDR3 protein are joined into one entry that keeps the most common DNA and genes. This sample has approximately 590,000 distinct CDR3 sequences in its table, and roughly a tenth of those were observed once. The ten largest clones add up to about 4.3% of the sample. As concerns this clonotype: The clone's antigen remains unknown. No base-level quality is on record; no much larger clone is a single base apart.

The CDR3 runs 17 amino acids, cysteine and phenylalanine included. Only CDR3 DNA remains: 51 bases, in frame from the first base. After removal of 5 bases from V and 2 bases from J, the junction retains 11 bases not matched to a gene. The germline V gene (reference sequence) sets CDR1 to DFQATT and CDR2 to SNEGSKA. This chain joins TRBV20-1 to TRBJ2-3, and 12 junction bases match TRBD2. The sequenced sample was PBMCs from the stem cell graft donor, obtained from the stem cell graft. This receptor was taken from a human donor who donated a stem cell graft to a child with acute myeloid leukemia. At the DNA level, the sequence is TGCAGTGCTGGACTAGCGGGGTTAGGGTTGTCCACAGATACGCAGTATTTT. This encodes CSAGLAGLGLSTDTQYF.